The 3 T cell receptor beta chains below were found in one sample sequenced in a study of shared clonotypes between healthy human individuals (dated by TCRdb to 2018 to 2020). Library construction relied on the immunoSEQ multiplex PCR assay. TCRdb re-hosts the immuneACCESS table, in-frame sequences only. Its copies lack some clones; in the studies checked, an unresolved V gene accounts for under half of them, and the cause for the rest is not known. The sample table contains about 690,000 clones; only one count was recorded for roughly 87% of them. Jointly, the top ten make up approximately 35% of the sample. The sample consisted of memory CD8+ T cells from PBMCs. Read against the paper, the sample's cell subset or site label means: CD45RO+ cells pooled with CCR7-negative TemRA cells. Receptor source: a man aged 18 to 29 in good health. Some clones in this sample may be carry-over from other donors' samples.

This clone was seen only once. This sequence joins TRBV14 and TRBJ2-7, with D possibly called TRBD1 or TRBD2 (5 bases each). Germline V CDR1 and CDR2: SGHDN, FVKESK. The CDR3 is 17 amino acids. The V end was cut by 2 bases, the J end by 3 bases, with 20 bases between. The CDR3 loop is CASSQSSPRDLDYEQYF. CDR3 sequence (DNA): TGTGCCAGCAGCCAATCTTCCCCCAGGGACCTGGACTACGAGCAGTACTTC. Looking up the rest from reference TRBV14 and TRBJ2-7 gives the full variable domain: EAGVTQFPSHSVIEKGQTVTLRCDPISGHDNLYWYRRVMGKEIKFLLHFVKESKQDESGMPNNRFLAERTGGTYSTLKVQPAELEDSGVYFCASSQSSPRDLDYEQYFGPGTRLTVT.

The gene calls are TRBV29-1 and TRBJ2-2; tentatively, D is TRBD2 (5 bases). V gave up 4 bases and J gave up 0 bases, with 9 bases separating them. CDR1 is SQVTM, CDR2 ANQGSEA, per germline. The CDR3 is 14 residues long. The CDR3 is CSVGASSNTGELFF. In nucleotides, the CDR3 is TGCAGCGTTGGAGCTAGCTCGAACACCGGGGAGCTGTTTTTT.

This clone was counted once. The rearrangement joins TRBV15 to TRBJ2-5; TRBD1 is a possible D gene (5 bases). This CDR3 comprises 13 residues. Trimming took 1 base from V and 4 from J, leaving 7 bases between them. Germline V gene sequence: CDR1 LNHNV, CDR2 YYDKDF (reference sequence). This CDR3 reads CATSRGGPETQYF. The CDR3 DNA reads TGTGCCACCAGCAGAGGGGGCCCAGAGACCCAGTACTTC.